Below, 11 T cell receptor beta chains from the same sample are listed, as sequenced in a study of shared clonotypes between healthy human individuals. Measured with immunoSEQ multiplex PCR; TCRdb has only the in-frame clones, and not every one. This table holds 2,500,000 or so clones, more than 85% found once. Sequencing used naive CD4+ T cells from PBMCs. Noted subset: CD45RA+ positively selected. Source of these receptors: a man between 18 and 35 years old in good health. Some clones in this sample may be carry-over from other donors' samples.

About this clone: The same CDR3 can be traced to other DNA sequences in this sample. This sequence joins TRBV10-3 and TRBJ2-5; D not resolved. The V end was cut by 0 bases, the J end by 4 bases, with 6 bases between. Germline loops: CDR1 ENHRY, CDR2 SYGVKD. The CDR3 sequence is 13 residues long. The CDR3, as DNA: TGTGCCATCAGTGAGTCGACTCGAGAGACCCAGTACTTC. Amino acid sequence: CAISESTRETQYF.

Points on this clone: Because it lacks the conserved phenylalanine or tryptophan at the end, this CDR3 is likely a read error. This chain connects TRBV5-1 to TRBJ2-7; a possible D gene is TRBD2 (6 bases). Trimming left V 0 bases short and J 4 bases short, with 8 bases between. This CDR3 is 13 amino acids long. In germline, CDR1 is SGHRS, CDR2 YFSETQ. This chain's CDR3 is CASSLEGLYEQYS. The CDR3 DNA reads TGCGCCAGCAGCTTGGAGGGACTTTACGAGCAGTACTCC.

The chain joins TRBV5-1 to TRBJ2-1, with 9 positions matching TRBD1. This CDR3 has 14 residues. J was trimmed by 5 bases and V by 3 bases; bases with no gene match: 3. CDR1 SGHRS and CDR2 YFSETQ come from the germline V gene. The CDR3 loop is CASSSGTGHNEQFF. CDR3 coding DNA: TGCGCCAGCAGCTCCGGGACAGGGCACAATGAGCAGTTCTTC.

The J gene is TRBJ2-4, the V gene TRBV6-1; 7 bases agree with TRBD1. The length of the CDR3 is 14 residues. The germline V gene has CDR1 MNHNS and CDR2 SASEGT. The J segment lost 4 bases and the V segment lost 5 bases, leaving 5 bases of the junction unmatched. The CDR3 loop is CASSPDREKNIQYF. The CDR3 DNA follows: TGTGCCAGCAGTCCCGACAGGGAAAAAAACATTCAGTACTTC.

J is TRBJ2-7 and V is TRBV7-8, with D maybe TRBD1 (6 bases). The CDR3 has 14 residues. V lost 5 bases and J 3 bases, leaving 14 bases between the germline ends. CDR1 and CDR2 from the germline V gene are SGHVS and FQNEAQ. CDR3 in DNA: TGTGCCAGCAGCCTCGGGACAACGAACTACGAGCAGTACTTC. This encodes CASSLGTTNYEQYF.

About this clone: A junction boundary mismatches the germline segment, possibly from a read error. The chain links TRBV25-1 to TRBJ1-6, with 7 bases fitting TRBD1. This CDR3 is built from 12 residues. Germline V gives CDR1 MGHDK, CDR2 SYGVNS. The CDR3 here is CASREWDRPLHF. The CDR3 DNA follows: TGTGCCAGCAGAGAATGGGACAGACCCCTCCACTTT.

Only one count was recorded for this clone. The chain joins TRBV4-1 to TRBJ2-1; 13 bases match TRBD2. With 4 bases clipped from V and 7 bases from J, the junction kept 13 bases outside the gene matches. The CDR3 is 18 residues long. Germline assignment: CDR1 MGHRA and CDR2 YSYEKL. The CDR3 protein is CASSPRLGTSGVANEQFF. CDR3 nucleotides: TGCGCCAGCAGCCCGCGCCTCGGGACTAGCGGGGTGGCTAATGAGCAGTTCTTC.

The chain has TRBV7-8 and TRBJ2-5, with D perhaps matching TRBD1 (6 bases). The CDR3 totals 14 residues. In germline, CDR1 is SGHVS, CDR2 FQNEAQ. Trimming removed 1 base from V and 5 bases from J, with 11 bases in between. CDR3 nucleotide sequence: TGTGCCAGCAGCTTAGTGCCTAGGGGGGAGACCCAGTACTTC. Its protein is CASSLVPRGETQYF.

The chain couples TRBV4-1 to TRBJ2-1; TRBD1 matches 10 bases. Germline assignment: CDR1 MGHRA and CDR2 YSYEKL. V lost 1 base to trimming and J lost 9 bases; unmatched junction nucleotides: 12. The CDR3 length is 17 residues. The CDR3 region is CASSQGRGDRGRSEQFF. In nucleotides, the CDR3 is TGCGCCAGCAGCCAAGGAAGAGGGGACAGGGGAAGAAGTGAGCAGTTCTTC.

The chain recombines TRBV4-2 with TRBJ1-2; no definite D call. The CDR3 covers 12 residues. CDR1 and CDR2 from the germline V gene are LGHNA and YNFKEQ. V shed 1 base and J shed 12 bases, with 12 bases lying between them. The CDR3 DNA sequence: TGTGCCAGCAGCCAAGGAGGTGGAGGTGACACCTTC. Protein sequence: CASSQGGGGDTF.

CDR3 DNA sequence: TGTGCCAGCAGCCGTTCCGGGAGACCTGGAAACACCATATATTTT. The encoded protein is CASSRSGRPGNTIYF. This chain links TRBV5-4 with TRBJ1-3; D unclear. The germline V gene has CDR1 SGHNT and CDR2 YYREEE (reference sequence). V was shortened by 4 bases and J by 2 bases, with 13 bases between the two germline ends. The CDR3 is made up of 15 amino acids.